These 32 T cell receptor beta chains share one sample of origin, sequenced in a study of post-analysis software for immune sequencing data. Whole-study results and caveats: Among 5 or 6 TRBV segments more frequent in patients than controls were TRBV5-6, TRBV5-1 and TRBV20-1.

The TCR beta cDNA libraries contained unique molecular identifiers. TCRdb ran MiXCR on the PCR reads and lists one entry per CDR3 protein. The repertoire holds about 800,000 distinct CDR3 sequences, with approximately 30% as singletons. Antigen specificity for these receptors is unknown. Material for sequencing was blood. The receptors were gathered from a girl under 18 with multiple sclerosis.

This clonotype appeared a single time. The chain recombines TRBV5-1 with TRBJ2-7; no clear D gene. CDR1 SGHRS and CDR2 YFSETQ come from the germline V gene. V was cut by 1 base and J by 1 base, with 9 bases left in between. This CDR3 spans 14 amino acids. The CDR3 here is CASSLRVISYEQYF. The CDR3 nucleotides are TGCGCCAGCAGCTTGAGGGTGATATCCTACGAGCAGTACTTC.

The V gene is TRBV9, the J gene TRBJ2-5; 11 positions agree with TRBD2. J was trimmed by 4 bases and V by 0 bases; bases with no gene match: 5. Germline V lookup: CDR1 SGDLS, CDR2 YYNGEE. The CDR3 extends over 16 amino acids. The CDR3 DNA reads TGTGCCAGCAGCGTAGGACTAGCGGGACGGGGAGAGACCCAGTACTTC. This codes for CASSVGLAGRGETQYF.

Ten or more counts support this clonotype. CDR3 in amino acids: CASSGQGPYEQYF. DNA for the CDR3: TGCGCCAGCAGCGGGCAGGGACCCTACGAGCAGTACTTC. The rearrangement joins TRBV5-1 to TRBJ2-7, with D perhaps assigned TRBD1 or TRBD2 (5 bases each). Germline V CDR1 and CDR2: SGHRS, YFSETQ. The CDR3 extends over 13 amino acids. V lost 4 bases and J 2 bases, leaving 10 bases between the germline ends.

V gene TRBV7-2 combines with J gene TRBJ2-1; D not resolved. The CDR3 covers 12 residues. The ends were cut back, 2 bases at V and 10 bases at J, with 9 bases in the middle. Looked up from germline, CDR1 is SGHTA and CDR2 is FQGNSA. In nucleotides, the CDR3 is TGTGCCAGCAGCTTATTTTTCGGAGAGCAGTTCTTC. Residues: CASSLFFGEQFF.

The chain is built from TRBV10-3 and TRBJ2-2; TRBD2 is a possible D gene (6 bases). This CDR3 spans 17 amino acids. V was trimmed by 8 bases and J by 5 bases, leaving 24 bases between them. The germline CDR1 and CDR2 sequences are ENHRY and SYGVKD. The CDR3 DNA sequence: TGTGCCATCCCGGTTATCGGGGGATTAGTTCAGACCGGGGAGCTGTTTTTT. It translates to CAIPVIGGLVQTGELFF.

In this sample, this clonotype turned up a few times. The V call is TRBV29-1, the J call TRBJ2-3, with D perhaps given as TRBD1 or TRBD2 (6 bases each). CDR3 size: 11 residues. Trimming cost V 7 bases and J 6 bases, with 11 bases left between them. CDR1 and CDR2 (germline): SQVTM, ANQGSEA. The CDR3: CSGRGSDTQYF. DNA of the CDR3: TGCAGCGGGAGGGGGTCGGATACGCAGTATTTT.

This clonotype has only a few counts. The chain employs TRBV7-6 and TRBJ2-5; D might be TRBD1 or TRBD2, each matching 5 bases. The J call may be mistaken, given a closer DNA end match to TRBJ2-7. The CDR3 length is 12 residues. Germline-derived CDR1 and CDR2 are SGHVS and FNYEAQ. The CDR3: CASSRDGAEQYF. The CDR3 DNA sequence: TGTGCCAGCAGCCGGGACGGCGCCGAGCAGTACTTC.

This clonotype was picked up a small number of times. The gene calls are TRBV29-1 and TRBJ2-3, with unresolved D. V was trimmed by 1 base and J by 8 bases, leaving 7 bases between them. The CDR3 has 11 residues. In germline, CDR1 is SQVTM, CDR2 ANQGSEA. The CDR3 nucleotides are TGCAGCGTTGAAGGATTGGGTACGCAGTATTTT. The encoded protein is CSVEGLGTQYF.

This clonotype was seen more than once but under ten times. V and J are TRBV12-3 or TRBV12-4 and TRBJ2-7; TRBD2 agrees at 15 bases. The CDR3 has 15 amino acids. Trimming cost V 6 bases and J 5 bases; bases outside gene matches: 5. The CDR3 bases are TGTGCCAGCAGCTCGGGACTAGCGGGAGGCAACGAGCAGTACTTC. Translation: CASSSGLAGGNEQYF.

The V call is TRBV20-1, the J call TRBJ2-1, with 7 nucleotides matching TRBD2. The J segment lost 9 bases and the V segment lost 6 bases, leaving 23 bases of the junction unmatched. Germline V gives CDR1 DFQATT, CDR2 SNEGSKA (reference sequence). CDR3 length: 17 amino acids. CDR3: CSARQVSGGRLLGEQFF. DNA of the CDR3: TGCAGTGCAAGGCAGGTGAGCGGCGGGAGATTACTCGGTGAGCAGTTCTTC.

The V and J genes are TRBV20-1 and TRBJ2-7, with D perhaps TRBD1 or TRBD2 (5 bases each). The CDR3 has 14 residues. V lost 6 bases and J 6 bases, leaving 21 bases between the germline ends. The germline V gene has CDR1 DFQATT and CDR2 SNEGSKA (reference sequence). CDR3 region: CSANGMQGTREQYF. The CDR3 DNA reads as TGCAGTGCCAACGGGATGCAGGGTACACGCGAGCAGTACTTC.

This clonotype was detected only a few times. V usage is TRBV11-2 and J usage is TRBJ1-2, with D unclear. This CDR3 contains 14 residues. The V end lost 3 bases, the J end lost 4 bases, and 12 bases lay between the germline ends. In germline, CDR1 is SGHAT, CDR2 FQNNGV. The CDR3 here is CASSFDGESYGYTF. CDR3 DNA sequence: TGTGCCAGCAGCTTCGATGGGGAATCCTATGGCTACACCTTC.

The genes are TRBV5-1 and TRBJ1-1; D uncertain. Germline CDR1 reads SGHRS; CDR2 reads YFSETQ. This CDR3 contains 13 residues. V dropped 2 bases and J dropped 4 bases, with 9 bases sitting between them. The CDR3 nucleotides are TGCGCCAGCAGCTTAGACTTGAGCACTGAAGCTTTCTTT. Encoded protein: CASSLDLSTEAFF. Full variable domain (missing parts from reference TRBV5-1 and TRBJ1-1): KAGVTQTPRYLIKTRGQQVTLSCSPISGHRSVSWYQQTPGQGLQFLFEYFSETQRNKGNFPGRFSGRQFSNSRSEMNVSTLELGDSALYLCASSLDLSTEAFFGQGTRLTVV.

This clonotype occurred many times. This chain uses TRBV29-1 with TRBJ2-7, with TRBD2 as a possible D gene (5 bases). Germline V gene lookup returns CDR1 SQVTM and CDR2 ANQGSEA. V dropped 6 bases and J dropped 1 base, with 7 bases sitting between them. The CDR3 totals 11 residues. The CDR3 DNA reads TGCAGCGTGCGAGGGTCCTACGAGCAGTACTTC. It specifies CSVRGSYEQYF.

The CDR3 region is CASLDRGRADTQYF. The DNA for the CDR3 is TGTGCCAGTCTAGACAGGGGGCGAGCAGATACGCAGTATTTT. The gene calls are TRBV12-3 or TRBV12-4 and TRBJ2-3, with TRBD1 matching 10 bases. The CDR3 covers 14 residues. V dropped 9 bases and J dropped 4; count of bases not matched to a gene: 7.

The chain links TRBV28 to TRBJ1-5, with 9 bases fitting TRBD1. Losses at the gene ends were 6 bases for V and 0 bases for J; bases not matched to a gene: 9. The CDR3 has 17 amino acids. Germline assignment: CDR1 MDHEN and CDR2 SYDVKM. The DNA of the CDR3 is TGTGCCAGCAGCCCCACCGGGACAGGGAGTAGCAATCAGCCCCAGCATTTT. It specifies CASSPTGTGSSNQPQHF. Together with reference TRBV28 and TRBJ1-5, the CDR3 gives the full variable domain: DVKVTQSSRYLVKRTGEKVFLECVQDMDHENMFWYRQDPGLGLRLIYFSYDVKMKEKGDIPEGYSVSREKKERFSLILESASTNQTSMYLCASSPTGTGSSNQPQHFGDGTRLSIL.

Ten or more counts support this clonotype. The DNA for the CDR3 is TGCAGTGCTGACCCCGGGACAGGCCTGGATGGCTACACCTTC. Protein: CSADPGTGLDGYTF. The chain links TRBV20-1 to TRBJ1-2, with 8 bases that match TRBD1. Per the germline V gene, CDR1 is DFQATT and CDR2 is SNEGSKA (reference sequence). After removal of 5 bases from V and 6 bases from J, the junction contained 11 bases not matched to a gene. The length of the CDR3 is 14 residues.

This clonotype was recorded a few times. In DNA, the CDR3 is TGCAGTGCTACCCGCCCCATCAACGCCAAAAACATTCAGTACTTC. Translating it yields CSATRPINAKNIQYF. V usage is TRBV20-1 and J usage is TRBJ2-4, with D unclear. This CDR3 region has 15 residues. Germline V gene data show CDR1 as DFQATT and CDR2 as SNEGSKA (reference sequence). V was clipped by 4 bases and J by 1 base, with 14 bases between them.

Only a few counts were recorded for this clonotype. V gene TRBV10-3 combines with J gene TRBJ2-1; the match to TRBD1 covers 10 bases. The CDR3 covers 16 residues. The V and J ends lost 3 bases and 2 bases, in that order; junction bases with no gene match: 4. Germline V gene sequence: CDR1 ENHRY, CDR2 SYGVKD. The CDR3 DNA reads TGTGCCATCAGTGAAACCGGGACAGGGGCCTACAATGAGCAGTTCTTC. It codes for CAISETGTGAYNEQFF.

This clonotype has more than one count but fewer than ten. The rearrangement joins TRBV12-3 or TRBV12-4 to TRBJ2-7; the match to TRBD1 covers 7 bases. V lost 2 bases to trimming and J lost 3 bases; unmatched junction nucleotides: 4. The length of the CDR3 is 14 residues. The CDR3 here is CASSLTGAIYEQYF. CDR3 in DNA: TGTGCCAGCAGTTTAACAGGGGCCATCTACGAGCAGTACTTC.

In this sample, this clonotype turned up a few times. The chain recombines TRBV20-1 with TRBJ2-3; 7 bases match TRBD1. The CDR3 totals 13 residues. Germline V gives CDR1 DFQATT, CDR2 SNEGSKA (reference sequence). The J segment lost 4 bases and the V segment lost 5 bases, leaving 6 bases of the junction unmatched. The CDR3 region is CSAPRQGADTQYF. Here the CDR3 DNA reads TGCAGTGCTCCGAGACAGGGCGCAGATACGCAGTATTTT.

The chain carries TRBV4-3 and TRBJ2-6, with TRBD2 matching over 9 bases. V lost 2 bases and J lost 0; bases outside the gene matches: 14. This CDR3 region has 21 residues. Germline CDR1 reads LGHNA; CDR2 reads YSLEER. The CDR3 nucleotides are TGCGCCAGCAGCCAATCCCAAACCGGGACTAGCACATACTCTGGGGCCAACGTCCTGACTTTC. Its translation: CASSQSQTGTSTYSGANVLTF.

As regards this clonotype: A much larger clone lies one base from this, so it may be a read error. V gene TRBV9 combines with J gene TRBJ2-7; 13 bases map to TRBD2. The length of the CDR3 is 16 residues. In germline, CDR1 is SGDLS, CDR2 YYNGEE. J lost 4 bases, V lost 4 bases, and 8 bases had no gene match. CDR3 nucleotide sequence: TGTGCCAGCAGCATAGGACTAGCGGGAGTAGGATACGAGCAGTACTTC. This encodes CASSIGLAGVGYEQYF.

This clonotype was found a few times. The gene calls are TRBV7-8 and TRBJ1-1, with no clear D. CDR3 length: 14 residues. Germline CDR1 reads SGHVS; CDR2 reads FQNEAQ. V was pared by 5 bases and J by 3 bases, with 13 bases between. CDR3 loop: CASSPRARDTEAFF. CDR3 coding DNA: TGTGCCAGCAGCCCCCGGGCCAGAGACACTGAAGCTTTCTTT.

The chain carries TRBV12-3 or TRBV12-4 and TRBJ1-5; 10 bases line up with TRBD1. CDR3 length: 15 residues. Trimming took 6 bases from V and 4 from J; bases not matched to a gene: 6. CDR3: CASRLGTGDNQPQHF. The CDR3 DNA reads as TGTGCCAGCAGGCTGGGGACAGGGGATAATCAGCCCCAGCATTTT.

Worth noting for this clonotype: Being one base from a much bigger clone, this may be a read error. The chain combines TRBV6-2 or TRBV6-3 with TRBJ2-7; a weak D match, TRBD2 (6 bases). The length of the CDR3 is 14 residues. Looked up from germline, CDR1 is MNHEY and CDR2 is SVGEGT. V lost 6 bases and J 3 bases, leaving 15 bases between the germline ends. Written as DNA, the CDR3 is TGTGCCAGCAGGTATGTTCGGGAGCGCTACGAGCAGTACTTC. Translated: CASRYVRERYEQYF.

Note on this clonotype: At one of its ends the junction is not consistent with the germline gene, which may arise from a read error. The chain links TRBV6-5 to TRBJ2-1; weak D call: TRBD2 (6 bases). Germline CDR1 and CDR2: MNHEY and SVGAGI. The CDR3 runs to 15 residues. DNA for the CDR3: TGTGCCAGCAGTTACTCCCCGGGACTCACCAATGAGCGGTTCTTC. Translating gives CASSYSPGLTNERFF.

This chain uses TRBV12-3 or TRBV12-4 with TRBJ2-1; 9 bases line up with TRBD2. This CDR3 comprises 14 residues. V gave up 6 bases and J gave up 4 bases; unmatched junction bases: 4. CDR3 region: CASRSGGHYNEQFF. CDR3 coding DNA: TGTGCCAGCAGGAGCGGGGGGCATTACAATGAGCAGTTCTTC.

This clonotype was observed a few times. J is TRBJ1-2 and V is TRBV5-1; 7 bases are a match to TRBD1. The CDR3 has 16 residues. Germline V gene data show CDR1 as SGHRS and CDR2 as YFSETQ. J lost 0 bases, V lost 3 bases, and 8 bases had no gene match. CDR3 sequence reads: CASSSRDSEANYGYTF. DNA of the CDR3: TGCGCCAGCAGCTCACGGGACAGTGAAGCTAACTATGGCTACACCTTC. Supplemented by reference TRBV5-1 and TRBJ1-2, the full variable domain reads KAGVTQTPRYLIKTRGQQVTLSCSPISGHRSVSWYQQTPGQGLQFLFEYFSETQRNKGNFPGRFSGRQFSNSRSEMNVSTLELGDSALYLCASSSRDSEANYGYTFGSGTRLTVV.

This clonotype was observed a few times. The chain joins TRBV12-5 to TRBJ1-5; unclear D gene. V gave up 3 bases and J gave up 4 bases, with 10 bases separating them. From germline, CDR1 is LGHNT and CDR2 FRNRAP. The CDR3 sequence is 14 residues long. The CDR3 DNA follows: TGTGCTAGTGGTTTATCCCCGGGGAATCAGCCCCAGCATTTT. Translating gives CASGLSPGNQPQHF.

This chain uses TRBV18 with TRBJ1-1; D not resolved. The CDR3 covers 12 residues. Germline V CDR1 and CDR2: KGHSH, LQKENI. Trimming pared 3 bases from V and 9 bases from J, leaving 11 bases between. The CDR3 protein is CASSPPDIQAFF. In DNA form, the CDR3 reads TGTGCCAGCTCACCTCCCGATATACAAGCTTTCTTT.

The rearrangement links TRBV7-9 to TRBJ2-1, with 7 positions matching TRBD2. This CDR3 has 15 amino acids. Trimming at V came to 8 bases and at J to 6 bases, leaving 13 bases not matched to a gene. CDR1 and CDR2 (germline): SEHNR, FQNEAQ (reference sequence). CDR3: CASPKAGVGFNEQFF. In nucleotides, the CDR3 is TGTGCCAGCCCCAAGGCGGGAGTAGGGTTCAATGAGCAGTTCTTC.